A single sample is the source of the 23 T cell receptor beta chains below, sequenced in a study of regulatory T cells in long-lasting Graves disease. According to the study, TCR beta libraries were built with iRepertoire HTBI primers and CDR3-region Arm-PCR. TCRdb redid the calling of the multiplex PCR reads with MiXCR, one entry per CDR3 protein. This sample carries roughly 420,000 distinct CDR3 sequences, less than 20% of them seen once, and the ten largest clones take about 10%. Specified time point: newly diagnosed GD, antithyroid drugs for less than 3 months. Making the TCR library involved RNA that had been extracted from PBMCs. The sample was also linked to a second study, of T cells in Graves' hyperthyroidism and ophthalmopathy.

The source material was peripheral blood mononuclear cells (PBMCs), sampled at new diagnosis, from a patient treated with antithyroid drugs. The receptors derive from a woman aged 30 to 39 with Graves disease.

The gene calls are TRBV6-1 and TRBJ2-3; TRBD1 agrees at 11 bases. The CDR3 has 15 amino acids. CDR1 MNHNS and CDR2 SASEGT come from the germline V gene. Trimming cost V 8 bases and J 9 bases; bases outside gene matches: 13. The DNA for the CDR3 is TGTGCCAGCTCCCCCGGGACAGGGGGGCAAAGGACGCAGTATTTT. Translation: CASSPGTGGQRTQYF.

This clonotype appeared many times. V usage is TRBV7-2 and J usage is TRBJ1-2; maybe TRBD1 (5 bases). The CDR3 has 12 residues. V dropped 5 bases and J dropped 4 bases, with 8 bases sitting between them. The germline gives CDR1 SGHTA, CDR2 FQGNSA. In DNA form, the CDR3 reads TGTGCCAGCAGCCCGGGGCCCTATGGCTACACCTTC. Encoded protein: CASSPGPYGYTF.

In its sample, this clonotype was seen many times. V usage is TRBV12-3 or TRBV12-4 and J usage is TRBJ1-5; D is ambiguous. The CDR3 totals 15 residues. V shed 6 bases and J shed 4 bases, with 16 bases lying between them. DNA for the CDR3: TGTGCCAGCAGCTCGGAGGGCGTGGGGAATCAGCCCCAGCATTTT. Its protein is CASSSEGVGNQPQHF.

This clonotype was seen only a few times. J is TRBJ1-2 and V is TRBV25-1; D is unresolved. The CDR3 sequence is 12 residues long. Deletions cut 3 bases from V and 2 bases from J, with 4 bases between. Germline V gene lookup returns CDR1 MGHDK and CDR2 SYGVNS. The CDR3, as DNA: TGTGCCAGCAGTGAGGGGAACTATGGCTACACCTTC. Protein: CASSEGNYGYTF.

The V and J genes are TRBV28 and TRBJ1-1; D is unresolved. The CDR3 consists of 14 residues. V was pared by 3 bases and J by 5 bases, with 13 bases between. CDR1 and CDR2 (germline): MDHEN, SYDVKM. This CDR3 is CASSLSDPGTEAFF. The DNA of the CDR3 is TGTGCCAGCAGTTTGTCGGACCCTGGGACTGAAGCTTTCTTT.

This clonotype occurred many times. This sequence joins TRBV2 and TRBJ2-7, with 11 bases lining up with TRBD2. J lost 1 base, V lost 5 bases, and 4 bases had no gene match. The CDR3 contains 15 residues. Germline V CDR1 and CDR2: SNHLY, FYNNEI. The CDR3 loop is CASSTTSGISYEQYF. The CDR3 nucleotides read TGTGCCAGCAGTACGACTAGCGGGATTTCCTACGAGCAGTACTTC.

This clonotype was detected ten times or more. The chain recombines TRBV14 with TRBJ2-1; 7 bases fit TRBD1. Germline CDR1 and CDR2: SGHDN and FVKESK. This CDR3 is 13 amino acids long. The trim removed 4 bases at V and 9 bases at J, leaving 6 bases unmatched. The CDR3 reads CASSRTGVPEQFF. Written as DNA, the CDR3 is TGTGCCAGCAGCCGGACAGGAGTTCCTGAGCAGTTCTTC.

This clonotype was detected many times. The J gene is TRBJ2-7, the V gene TRBV7-6; 10 bases are a match to TRBD1. CDR1 SGHVS and CDR2 FNYEAQ come from the germline V gene. This CDR3 spans 14 amino acids. Trimming removed 4 bases from V and 6 bases from J; junction bases left unmatched: 6. CDR3: CASSSVTGGAEQYF. The CDR3 DNA is TGTGCCAGCAGCTCCGTGACAGGGGGCGCCGAGCAGTACTTC. Full variable domain (rest looked up from reference TRBV7-6 and TRBJ2-7): GAGVSQSPRYKVTKRGQDVALRCDPISGHVSLYWYRQALGQGPEFLTYFNYEAQQDKSGLPNDRFSAERPEGSISTLTIQRTEQRDSAMYRCASSSVTGGAEQYFGPGTRLTVT.

There are many counts of this clonotype. Written as DNA, the CDR3 is TGTGCCAGCAGCTTAGTGGAGCGGGAGGTCGTCACAGATACGCAGTATTTT. Its protein product is CASSLVEREVVTDTQYF. The chain combines TRBV7-8 with TRBJ2-3; 9 bases fit TRBD2. The J segment lost 2 bases and the V segment lost 1 base, leaving 7 bases of the junction unmatched. The CDR3 loop spans 17 amino acids. Germline values: CDR1 SGHVS, CDR2 FQNEAQ. The entire variable domain, with the rest obtained from reference TRBV7-8 and TRBJ2-3, is as follows: GAGVSQSPRYKVAKRGQDVALRCDPISGHVSLFWYQQALGQGPEFLTYFQNEAQLDKSGLPSDRFFAERPEGSVSTLKIQRTQQEDSAVYLCASSLVEREVVTDTQYFGPGTRLTVL.

In this sample, this clonotype turned up many times. This rearrangement joins TRBV28 to TRBJ2-1; 8 bases agree with TRBD2. The CDR3 covers 16 residues. With 6 bases clipped from V and 4 bases from J, the junction kept 11 bases outside the gene matches. CDR1 and CDR2 from the germline V gene are MDHEN and SYDVKM. The CDR3 protein is CASSSSGLADYNEQFF. DNA of the CDR3: TGTGCCAGCAGCTCGTCCGGACTAGCTGATTACAATGAGCAGTTCTTC.

The chain links TRBV4-1 to TRBJ1-3, with TRBD1 matching 12 bases. Trimming removed 0 bases from V and 7 bases from J; junction bases left unmatched: 19. Germline values: CDR1 MGHRA, CDR2 YSYEKL. This CDR3 spans 21 amino acids. In DNA, the CDR3 is TGCGCCAGCAGCCAAGAGAACGGCCGGGACAGGGGGCGAATAGGACGGAACACCATATATTTT. This gives the protein CASSQENGRDRGRIGRNTIYF.

This clonotype was detected many times. This chain joins TRBV28 and TRBJ2-1, with D possibly matching TRBD2 (6 bases). Germline CDR1 is MDHEN and CDR2 is SYDVKM. V lost 2 bases and J lost 7, with 18 bases in between. CDR3 length equals 16 residues. The DNA of the CDR3 is TGTGCCAGCAGTTTAACGGGAGCCGGGACCAAAAATGAGCAGTTCTTC. This codes for CASSLTGAGTKNEQFF.

This sequence joins TRBV28 and TRBJ2-3; TRBD1 agrees at 8 bases. Losses at the gene ends were 6 bases for V and 2 bases for J; bases not matched to a gene: 4. CDR1 and CDR2 (germline): MDHEN, SYDVKM. This CDR3 is 14 amino acids long. The CDR3 region is CASSRDRTTDTQYF. DNA for the CDR3: TGTGCCAGCAGCCGGGACAGGACCACAGATACGCAGTATTTT. Full variable domain (remainder filled in from reference TRBV28 and TRBJ2-3): DVKVTQSSRYLVKRTGEKVFLECVQDMDHENMFWYRQDPGLGLRLIYFSYDVKMKEKGDIPEGYSVSREKKERFSLILESASTNQTSMYLCASSRDRTTDTQYFGPGTRLTVL.

This clonotype was recorded only once. A read error may be the cause here, since a much bigger clone is one base away. Since no conserved phenylalanine or tryptophan closes the CDR3, a read error is the likely cause. The chain combines TRBV6-5 with TRBJ2-7; no clear D. This CDR3 is built from 14 residues. With 2 bases removed from V and 4 bases from J, the gap between germline ends came to 12 bases. From germline, CDR1 is MNHEY and CDR2 SVGAGI. CDR3 sequence reads: CASSYHEGWYEQYL. The CDR3 DNA is TGTGCCAGCAGTTACCACGAAGGGTGGTACGAGCAGTACCTC.

This clonotype was observed at least ten times. The chain has TRBV11-2 and TRBJ2-1, with 13 positions matching TRBD2. V was pared by 7 bases and J by 3 bases, with 15 bases of the junction left unmatched. This CDR3 spans 19 amino acids. The germline V gene encodes CDR1 SGHAT and CDR2 FQNNGV. The CDR3 DNA sequence: TGTGCCAGCATCAAACGGACGGGACTAGCGGGATATAGCTACAATGAGCAGTTCTTC. This encodes CASIKRTGLAGYSYNEQFF. Using reference TRBV11-2 and TRBJ2-1 for the parts outside the CDR3, the full variable domain is EAGVAQSPRYKIIEKRQSVAFWCNPISGHATLYWYQQILGQGPKLLIQFQNNGVVDDSQLPKDRFSAERLKGVDSTLKIQPAKLEDSAVYLCASIKRTGLAGYSYNEQFFGPGTRLTVL.

The V and J genes are TRBV7-9 and TRBJ2-1; 10 positions agree with TRBD2. The ends lost 5 bases at V and 10 bases at J; junction bases unmatched: 11. Germline assignment: CDR1 SEHNR and CDR2 FQNEAQ (reference sequence). There are 15 residues in the CDR3. The CDR3 coding sequence is TGTGCCAGCAGCCAACGTCTAGCGGGAGTTACGGAGCAGTTCTTC. Its translation: CASSQRLAGVTEQFF.

This clonotype was seen ten or more times. The chain employs TRBV28 and TRBJ1-5, with D maybe TRBD1 (5 bases). This CDR3 contains 14 residues. V was shortened by 4 bases and J by 2 bases, with 9 bases between the two germline ends. CDR1 and CDR2 (germline): MDHEN, SYDVKM. The CDR3 region has the DNA TGTGCCAGCAGTTCGGGGCTCGGCAATCAGCCCCAGCATTTT. This codes for CASSSGLGNQPQHF.

This clonotype was counted ten times or more. The gene calls are TRBV5-5 and TRBJ1-5, with 8 bases that match TRBD1. CDR1 and CDR2 (germline): SGHKS, YYEKEE (reference sequence). The CDR3 extends over 15 amino acids. V gave up 1 base and J gave up 6 bases; unmatched junction bases: 6. DNA of the CDR3: TGTGCCAGCAGCTTGCTTGCAGGGGGCGGTCAGCCCCAGCATTTT. Translated: CASSLLAGGGQPQHF. Full variable domain (outside the CDR3, taken from reference TRBV5-5 and TRBJ1-5): DAGVTQSPTHLIKTRGQQVTLRCSPISGHKSVSWYQQVLGQGPQFIFQYYEKEERGRGNFPDRFSARQFPNYSSELNVNALLLGDSALYLCASSLLAGGGQPQHFGDGTRLSIL.

This clonotype was picked up a small number of times. This chain links TRBV10-2 with TRBJ2-1; D possibly corresponds to TRBD1 (6 bases). V was trimmed by 7 bases and J by 3 bases, leaving 13 bases between them. Germline loops: CDR1 WSHSY, CDR2 SAAADI. There are 14 residues in the CDR3. The CDR3 DNA reads as TGCGCCAGCATCAGACAGGTCGGCTACAATGAGCAGTTCTTC. Translation: CASIRQVGYNEQFF.

This chain connects TRBV29-1 to TRBJ1-2; weak D call: TRBD1 (5 bases). The germline V gene has CDR1 SQVTM and CDR2 ANQGSEA. The V gene lost 6 bases and the J gene lost 3 bases, with 11 bases spanning the gap. This CDR3 is 12 amino acids long. The CDR3 loop is CSVRDGYYGYTF. In DNA form, the CDR3 reads TGCAGCGTCCGGGACGGGTACTATGGCTACACCTTC.

In this sample, this clonotype turned up many times. The rearrangement uses TRBV12-3 or TRBV12-4 and TRBJ1-1; D is undetermined. The CDR3 runs to 14 residues. Trimming took off 6 bases at V and 3 bases at J, with 14 bases between the two ends. The CDR3 DNA reads as TGTGCCAGCAGGTCTCTCGGAGAGGACACTGAAGCTTTCTTT. Residues: CASRSLGEDTEAFF.

The sample holds many counts of this clonotype. The chain combines TRBV7-2 with TRBJ1-2, with D perhaps TRBD1 (5 bases). Germline loops: CDR1 SGHTA, CDR2 FQGNSA. V lost 4 bases, J lost 4 bases, and 13 bases lay in between. The CDR3 has 14 amino acids. The chain's CDR3 is CASSSGGETYGYTF. The CDR3 nucleotides read TGTGCCAGCAGCTCTGGGGGGGAGACCTATGGCTACACCTTC.

This clonotype was observed many times. This chain joins TRBV20-1 and TRBJ2-1; D may be TRBD2 (5 bases). V was shortened by 0 bases and J by 1 base, with 16 bases between the two germline ends. The CDR3 has 17 amino acids. In germline, CDR1 is DFQATT, CDR2 SNEGSKA (reference sequence). CDR3 in amino acids: CSARERGYLTSYNEQFF. In DNA form, the CDR3 reads TGCAGTGCTAGAGAACGGGGATACCTTACTTCCTACAATGAGCAGTTCTTC.